This entry features one T cell receptor beta chain sequence. Its target is not known. TCRdb's copy holds only in-frame clones and misses some; the assay was immunoSEQ multiplex PCR. The data contain about 70,000 clones, 79% of them singletons. This sample stems from a study of radiotherapy plus CTLA-4 blockade in lung cancer. Study conclusions and caveats: With interferon-beta, early dynamics of blood T cell clones were reported to best predict response.

V lost 6 bases, J lost 6 bases, and 17 bases lay in between. Germline lookup yields CDR1 MDHEN and CDR2 SYDVKM. The CDR3 has 14 residues. The J gene is TRBJ1-1, the V gene TRBV28; maybe TRBD1 (5 bases). The sequencing used peripheral blood, collected from a patient treated with radiotherapy plus ipilimumab. This receptor was taken from a human donor with non-small cell lung cancer who had a complete response to radiotherapy plus ipilimumab. CDR3 in DNA: TGTGCCAGCAGCATGGACTCTTTGGGGGCTGAAGCTTTCTTT. Amino acids: CASSMDSLGAEAFF.